The source of this TCR beta chain is a study of technical replicates of blood from a few donors. Losses at the gene ends were 4 bases for V and 11 bases for J; bases not matched to a gene: 10. This CDR3 has 16 amino acids. CDR1 LGHNA and CDR2 YSLEER come from the germline V gene. Clones were read by immunoSEQ multiplex PCR, and TCRdb kept only the in-frame ones, dropping some. This table holds about 100,000 clones, roughly 94% found once. The chain combines TRBV4-3 with TRBJ2-1; 14 bases line up with TRBD2. The clonotype was recovered from a human donor in good health. Sequencing was performed on T cells isolated from PBMCs. The chain's CDR3 is CASSPEVGLAGEKQFF. As DNA, the CDR3 is TGCGCCAGCAGCCCAGAGGTGGGACTAGCGGGAGAGAAGCAGTTCTTC.